The clone carrying this TCR beta chain was picked up a small number of times. The antigen is undetermined. The data belong to a study of blood T cells in healthy people across ages. Study in general: Template switching caught about one barcoded beta molecule for each two T cells.

Peripheral blood samples of around 11 milliliters were drawn from each donor. Combining a sample-barcoded 5' primer with a J-beta primer mix, a second PCR ran for roughly 7 to 12 cycles. MiXCR, applied by TCRdb to the 5' RACE reads, yields one record per CDR3 protein. The sample holds 1.5 million to 1.9 million distinct CDR3 sequences, 35% to 45% seen once. CDR3 length: 13 amino acids. The germline gives CDR1 SNHLY, CDR2 FYNNEI. Study findings and constraints: No conclusive comparison of naive versus antigen-experienced cells was possible with unsorted PBMCs.

This receptor was obtained from a woman under 30 in good health. The rearrangement uses TRBV2 and TRBJ2-4; D not resolved. Gene TRBJ2-5 matches the end of the DNA better, so the J call may be wrong. Sequencing used blood. The CDR3, as DNA: TGTGCCACTCTAGGAACCGACCGGGAGACCCAGTACTTC. Amino acids: CATLGTDRETQYF.